These 10 T cell receptor beta chains originate from one sample sequenced in a study of T-cell reconstitution after alpha-beta-depleted transplantation in children. The TCRbeta library incorporated unique molecular identifiers. TCRdb ran MiXCR on the PCR reads and lists one entry per CDR3 protein. Here the sample spans around 500,000 distinct CDR3 sequences, about an eighth being singletons. The starting material was PBMCs from the stem cell graft donor, obtained from the stem cell graft. These receptors came from a human donor who donated a stem cell graft to a child with combined immunodeficiency.

This clonotype was recorded at least ten times. The rearrangement uses TRBV6-5 and TRBJ2-1; D gene ambiguous. Germline CDR1 reads MNHEY; CDR2 reads SVGAGI. The CDR3 extends over 14 amino acids. V was clipped by 8 bases and J by 0 bases, with 11 bases between them. In DNA form, the CDR3 reads TGTGCCAGCTCTAGACTCCTCTCCTACAATGAGCAGTTCTTC. Translating it yields CASSRLLSYNEQFF.

The CDR3, as DNA: TGTGCCAGCAGCATAACTCGCGGGAGTTCCTACAATGAGCAGTTCTTC. Translation gives CASSITRGSSYNEQFF. This chain connects TRBV11-1 to TRBJ2-1; 7 positions match TRBD2. After removal of 5 bases from V and 1 base from J, the junction contained 8 bases not matched to a gene. There are 16 residues in the CDR3. The V gene's germline CDR1 is SGHAT and CDR2 FQDESV (reference sequence). Variable domain in full (rest from reference TRBV11-1 and TRBJ2-1): EAEVAQSPRYKITEKSQAVAFWCDPISGHATLYWYRQILGQGPELLVQFQDESVVDDSQLPKDRFSAERLKGVDSTLKIQPAELGDSAMYLCASSITRGSSYNEQFFGPGTRLTVL.

The chain links TRBV20-1 to TRBJ2-1; D could derive from TRBD1 or TRBD2 (5 bases each). This CDR3 contains 14 residues. Germline V gives CDR1 DFQATT, CDR2 SNEGSKA (reference sequence). Deletions cut 5 bases from V and 2 bases from J, with 13 bases between. CDR3 nucleotide sequence: TGCAGTGCTCTTCGGGGACCTACCTACAATGAGCAGTTCTTC. Amino acid sequence: CSALRGPTYNEQFF.

V gene TRBV18 combines with J gene TRBJ2-4, with 8 positions matching TRBD2. This CDR3 is built from 14 residues. CDR1 and CDR2 from the germline V gene are KGHSH and LQKENI. V lost 2 bases and J lost 4; bases outside the gene matches: 1. The CDR3 nucleotides read TGTGCCAGCTCACCAGCGGGAGGTAAAAACATTCAGTACTTC. Its protein is CASSPAGGKNIQYF.

The V call is TRBV11-1, the J call TRBJ2-5, with 8 bases that match TRBD1. Unmatched junction bases numbered 3, after V lost 4 bases and J lost 5 bases. CDR3 length equals 13 residues. Germline loops: CDR1 SGHAT, CDR2 FQDESV (reference sequence). This CDR3 reads CASSYDRGETQYF. As DNA, the CDR3 is TGTGCCAGCAGCTATGACAGGGGTGAGACCCAGTACTTC.

CDR3 bases: TGTGCCAGCAGCTTTTCTTCCCCAGGGGCTTTCTTT. The encoded protein is CASSFSSPGAFF. The chain recombines TRBV11-2 with TRBJ1-1; D perhaps matches TRBD1 (5 bases). This CDR3 is 12 amino acids long. The V end lost 3 bases, the J end lost 11 bases, and 13 bases lay between the germline ends. CDR1 and CDR2 from the germline V gene are SGHAT and FQNNGV.

This clonotype has ten or more counts. The chain uses TRBV4-3 and TRBJ2-2; 13 positions agree with TRBD2. The CDR3 consists of 18 residues. The V gene end was trimmed by 0 bases and the J gene end by 6 bases; junction bases not matched to a gene: 7. Germline loops: CDR1 LGHNA, CDR2 YSLEER. CDR3 coding DNA: TGCGCCAGCAGCCAAGATTGGGGACTAGCGGGATTTGCCGGGGAGCTGTTTTTT. It is translated as CASSQDWGLAGFAGELFF.

The chain links TRBV7-2 to TRBJ1-1; weak D call: TRBD1 (6 bases). There are 14 residues in the CDR3. Between the trimmed V and J ends, which lost 5 bases and 1 base, there was a span of 11 bases. CDR1 and CDR2 from the germline V gene are SGHTA and FQGNSA. CDR3 nucleotides: TGTGCCAGCAGCGCACAGGGCGCGAACACTGAAGCTTTCTTT. Translating it yields CASSAQGANTEAFF.

This clonotype was recorded a few times. J is TRBJ2-1 and V is TRBV20-1; D gene uncertain. V dropped 6 bases and J dropped 0 bases, with 21 bases sitting between them. CDR3 length equals 17 residues. Germline V gene sequence: CDR1 DFQATT, CDR2 SNEGSKA (reference sequence). The CDR3 nucleotides are TGCAGTGCGCTGACGGTCACGCCCTCACCCTCCTACAATGAGCAGTTCTTC. Amino acid sequence: CSALTVTPSPSYNEQFF.

This clonotype was recorded many times. The gene calls are TRBV7-2 and TRBJ2-5; TRBD1 is a possible D gene (5 bases). This CDR3 region has 14 residues. Germline-derived CDR1 and CDR2 are SGHTA and FQGNSA. The ends were cut back, 4 bases at V and 0 bases at J, with 9 bases in the middle. CDR3: CASSSYRNQETQYF. The CDR3 DNA reads as TGTGCCAGCAGCTCCTACAGGAACCAAGAGACCCAGTACTTC. The entire variable domain, with the rest obtained from reference TRBV7-2 and TRBJ2-5, is as follows: GAGVSQSPSNKVTEKGKDVELRCDPISGHTALYWYRQSLGQGLEFLIYFQGNSAPDKSGLPSDRFSAERTGGSVSTLTIQRTQQEDSAVYLCASSSYRNQETQYFGPGTRLLVL.